The rows below give T cell receptor beta chains drawn from one sample of a study of brain metastases from non-small cell lung cancer. TCRdb's copy holds only in-frame clones and misses some; the assay was immunoSEQ multiplex PCR. Of roughly 6,200 clones in the sample, around 83% are singletons; the top ten hold 6% to 8%. Sequenced input: primary lung tumor tissue. These receptor sequences come from a donor aged 40 or older with non-small cell lung cancer. CDR3s include the opening cysteine and the closing phenylalanine or tryptophan. D genes are given only for firm matches. Some rows mark clone size as missing; the rest say once, few, many or name a class of expanded clone.

clone_size	v_call	j_call	d_call	cdr3_aa	cdr3_nt
NA	TRBV30	TRBJ1-5	TRBD1	CAWGTGYSNQPQHF	TGTGCCTGGGGGACAGGGTATAGCAATCAGCCCCAGCATTTT
medium-sized	TRBV21-1	TRBJ2-1	NA	CASADVGSYNEQFF	TGTGCCAGCGCCGACGTAGGGTCCTACAATGAGCAGTTCTTC
few	TRBV2	TRBJ1-5	NA	CASSPQAGSNQPQHF	TGTGCCAGCAGTCCACAGGCCGGTAGCAATCAGCCCCAGCATTTT
medium-sized	TRBV2	TRBJ1-2	TRBD1	CASSRTGGDYGYTF	TGTGCCAGCAGTCGGACAGGGGGGGACTATGGCTACACCTTC
NA	TRBV7-9	TRBJ2-3	NA	CASTLQTTDTQYF	TGTGCCAGCACCCTTCAGACCACAGATACGCAGTATTTT
NA	TRBV6-5	TRBJ1-6	NA	CASSQPSYNSPLHF	TGTGCCAGCAGTCAACCAAGTTATAATTCACCCCTCCACTTT
NA	TRBV29-1	TRBJ1-1	NA	CSVRGGNTEAFF	TGCAGCGTTCGGGGGGGGAACACTGAAGCTTTCTTT
once	TRBV27	TRBJ1-4	TRBD1	CASSLGGTGFNEKLFF	TGTGCCAGCAGTTTAGGCGGGACAGGGTTTAATGAAAAACTGTTTTTT
NA	TRBV5-1	TRBJ1-1	NA	CASALVKGGTEAFF	TGCGCCAGCGCTTTGGTCAAAGGGGGCACTGAAGCTTTCTTT
once	TRBV9	TRBJ2-7	NA	CASSPHLSPSYEQYF	TGTGCCAGCAGCCCCCACCTTAGCCCGTCCTACGAGCAGTACTTC
NA	TRBV9	TRBJ2-7	TRBD1	CASSVGQGAYEQYF	TGTGCCAGCAGCGTAGGACAGGGAGCCTACGAGCAGTACTTC
NA	TRBV19	TRBJ2-3	TRBD2	CASSMEEIAGGPGTDTQYF	TGTGCCAGTAGTATGGAGGAGATAGCGGGGGGCCCAGGGACAGATACGCAGTATTTT
NA	TRBV4-2	TRBJ2-1	NA	CASSQDGASNEQFF	TGTGCCAGCAGCCAAGACGGGGCTAGCAATGAGCAGTTCTTC
NA	TRBV27	TRBJ2-1	TRBD2	CASSLRGGAHEQFF	TGTGCCAGCAGTTTACGCGGGGGGGCTCATGAGCAGTTCTTC
NA	TRBV23-1	TRBJ1-1	TRBD1	CASSQSRGTVNTEAFF	TGCGCCAGCAGTCAATCGAGGGGGACAGTGAACACTGAAGCTTTCTTT
NA	TRBV20-1	TRBJ2-3	NA	CSASGEGADTQYF	TGCAGTGCTAGTGGTGAGGGCGCAGATACGCAATATTTT
NA	TRBV6-5	TRBJ2-7	TRBD1	CASSPGQGPFEQYF	TGTGCCAGCAGTCCGGGACAGGGACCGTTCGAGCAGTACTTC
NA	TRBV12-5	TRBJ2-1	TRBD2	CASGLGLTTEQFF	TGTGCTAGTGGCCTGGGACTAACAACTGAGCAGTTCTTC
NA	TRBV13	TRBJ2-3	TRBD2	CASSLKTSGHSTDTQYF	TGTGCCAGCAGCTTAAAGACTAGCGGACATAGCACAGATACGCAGTATTTT